Below are 22 T cell receptor beta chains sequenced from a single sample in a study of long-term antiretroviral therapy in people with HIV. Samples were assayed with immunoSEQ v3.0 at survey level. The method was immunoSEQ multiplex PCR; TCRdb's version includes in-frame clones alone and lacks a portion of them. This table holds tens of thousands of clones, approximately 78% found once. The sample in question was unsorted PBMCs, obtained 2.9 years after starting antiretroviral therapy. These receptors were taken from a man aged 50 to 59 with HIV.

This clone was counted a single time. The genes are TRBV27 and TRBJ2-1, with D possibly matching TRBD2 (6 bases). Trimming pared 8 bases from V and 0 bases from J, leaving 11 bases between. CDR1 MNHEY and CDR2 SMNVEV come from the germline V gene (reference sequence). CDR3 length: 14 amino acids. The CDR3 nucleotides are TGTGCCAGCCGCCCAGCGGGCTCCTACAATGAGCAGTTCTTC. Its translation is CASRPAGSYNEQFF.

V usage is TRBV5-4 and J usage is TRBJ1-4; TRBD1 matches at 9 bases. Germline V CDR1 and CDR2: SGHNT, YYREEE (reference sequence). This CDR3 contains 14 residues. J lost 7 bases, V lost 7 bases, and 8 bases had no gene match. CDR3 coding DNA: TGTGCCAGCTCCCAGGGACAGGGAATTGAAAAACTGTTTTTT. Protein: CASSQGQGIEKLFF.

This chain connects TRBV30 to TRBJ1-5, with a possible D match to TRBD1 (5 bases). CDR3 size: 13 residues. V lost 1 base, J lost 5 bases, and 9 bases lay in between. Looked up from germline, CDR1 is GTSNPN and CDR2 is SVGIG (reference sequence). CDR3: CAWSEQDYQPQHF. The CDR3 coding sequence is TGTGCCTGGAGTGAACAGGATTATCAGCCCCAGCATTTT.

This clone occurred once. The chain recombines TRBV4-1 with TRBJ2-1, with a weak D call TRBD2 (5 bases). This CDR3 has 15 residues. V dropped 1 base and J dropped 8 bases, with 15 bases sitting between them. In germline, CDR1 is MGHRA, CDR2 YSYEKL. DNA for the CDR3: TGCGCCAGCAGCCAAGGTTCGGGGTCCGAACATGAGCAGTTCTTC. It encodes CASSQGSGSEHEQFF.

The rearrangement links TRBV20-1 to TRBJ1-1; D remains ambiguous. Germline CDR1 is DFQATT and CDR2 is SNEGSKA (reference sequence). V lost 3 bases and J 1 base, leaving 3 bases between the germline ends. The CDR3 runs 11 residues. The DNA for the CDR3 is TGCAGTGCTAGGGGGAACACTGAAGCTTTCTTT. Its protein is CSARGNTEAFF.

The chain uses TRBV2 and TRBJ1-6; D gene uncertain. This CDR3 comprises 13 residues. Per the germline V gene, CDR1 is SNHLY and CDR2 is FYNNEI. V was cut by 5 bases and J by 7 bases, with 9 bases left in between. The CDR3 coding sequence is TGTGCCAGCAGTCAACAATGGAATTCACCCCTCCACTTT. Translated: CASSQQWNSPLHF.

This clone has only a few counts. The V and J genes are TRBV5-4 and TRBJ1-2, with 9 bases identical to TRBD1. This CDR3 has 12 residues. With 5 bases clipped from V and 8 bases from J, the junction kept 4 bases outside the gene matches. Germline V gene lookup returns CDR1 SGHNT and CDR2 YYREEE (reference sequence). This CDR3 is CASSKGQGGYTF. In DNA form, the CDR3 reads TGTGCCAGCAGTAAGGGACAGGGAGGCTACACCTTC.

The chain combines TRBV5-1 with TRBJ1-4, with no clear D. CDR1 is SGHRS and CDR2 is YFSETQ in the germline V gene. The CDR3 is made up of 14 amino acids. The V end was cut by 0 bases, the J end by 8 bases, with 11 bases between. This chain's CDR3 is CASSLAGLDEKLFF. CDR3 coding DNA: TGCGCCAGCAGCTTGGCCGGGCTGGACGAAAAACTGTTTTTT.

V is TRBV11-2 and J is TRBJ1-2; TRBD1 might be the D (5 bases). Germline assignment: CDR1 SGHAT and CDR2 FQNNGV. CDR3 size: 15 residues. V was pared by 5 bases and J by 4 bases, with 17 bases between. CDR3 amino acids: CASSHLAGTLYGYTF. CDR3 sequence (DNA): TGTGCCAGCAGCCACTTGGCCGGGACCCTCTATGGCTACACCTTC. The entire variable domain, with the rest obtained from reference TRBV11-2 and TRBJ1-2, is as follows: EAGVAQSPRYKIIEKRQSVAFWCNPISGHATLYWYQQILGQGPKLLIQFQNNGVVDDSQLPKDRFSAERLKGVDSTLKIQPAKLEDSAVYLCASSHLAGTLYGYTFGSGTRLTVV.

This chain's CDR3 is CASSFIRVETAGTEAFF. For the CDR3, the DNA is TGTGCCAGCAGCTTCATTCGAGTAGAGACAGCGGGAACTGAAGCTTTCTTT. This rearrangement joins TRBV5-4 to TRBJ1-1; TRBD1 is a possible D gene (5 bases). The CDR3 sequence is 17 residues long. Trimming stripped 2 bases from V and 5 bases from J, with 22 bases between. Looked up from germline, CDR1 is SGHNT and CDR2 is YYREEE (reference sequence). The entire variable domain, with the rest obtained from reference TRBV5-4 and TRBJ1-1, is as follows: ETGVTQSPTHLIKTRGQQVTLRCSSQSGHNTVSWYQQALGQGPQFIFQYYREEENGRGNFPPRFSGLQFPNYSSELNVNALELDDSALYLCASSFIRVETAGTEAFFGQGTRLTVV.

The chain couples TRBV6-5 to TRBJ2-7; TRBD2 matches at 11 bases. The CDR3 covers 14 residues. Germline V CDR1 and CDR2: MNHEY, SVGAGI. V lost 5 bases, J lost 6 bases, and 6 bases stayed unmatched. The CDR3 region is CASSSSGGALEQYF. DNA for the CDR3: TGTGCCAGCAGTAGTAGCGGGGGGGCCCTCGAGCAGTACTTC.

The rearrangement joins TRBV19 to TRBJ1-5, with TRBD1 matching 7 bases. Per the germline V gene, CDR1 is LNHDA and CDR2 is SQIVND (reference sequence). The CDR3 is 13 amino acids. Losses at the gene ends were 7 bases for V and 4 bases for J; bases not matched to a gene: 4. The CDR3, as DNA: TGTGCCAGTACCCGGACAGGTAATCAGCCCCAGCATTTT. It yields the protein CASTRTGNQPQHF.

The CDR3 sequence: CASSMGTPNTEAFF. DNA for the CDR3: TGTGCCAGTAGTATGGGGACACCGAACACTGAAGCTTTCTTT. J is TRBJ1-1 and V is TRBV19, with a weak D call TRBD1 (6 bases). The germline gives CDR1 LNHDA, CDR2 SQIVND (reference sequence). The CDR3 is 14 residues long. V was cut by 3 bases and J by 1 base, with 9 bases left in between.

The DNA of the CDR3 is TGCGCCAGCAGCTTGACAGGCGCTCCTAACTATGGCTACACCTTC. Protein sequence: CASSLTGAPNYGYTF. The chain joins TRBV5-1 to TRBJ1-2; D is possibly TRBD1 (5 bases). Germline assignment: CDR1 SGHRS and CDR2 YFSETQ. CDR3 length: 15 amino acids. V was clipped by 1 base and J by 0 bases, with 10 bases between them.

The chain carries TRBV5-8 and TRBJ2-7, with D possibly TRBD1 on 6 matching bases. V gave up 2 bases and J gave up 0 bases, with 9 bases separating them. CDR3 length equals 14 residues. CDR1 and CDR2 (germline): SGHTS, YDEGEE. CDR3 residues: CASSFWTASYEQYF. CDR3 coding DNA: TGTGCCAGCAGCTTTTGGACAGCCTCCTACGAGCAGTACTTC.

The J gene is TRBJ2-3, the V gene TRBV27; the match to TRBD2 covers 9 bases. V dropped 5 bases and J dropped 4; count of bases not matched to a gene: 10. Germline assignment: CDR1 MNHEY and CDR2 SMNVEV (reference sequence). The CDR3 consists of 16 residues. CDR3 in DNA: TGTGCCAGCAGTCCTCAGACAGCGGGGGGCCCAGATACGCAGTATTTT. Translating gives CASSPQTAGGPDTQYF.

The chain couples TRBV7-9 to TRBJ2-3, with 11 nucleotides matching TRBD2. This CDR3 spans 14 amino acids. Unmatched junction bases numbered 4, after V lost 5 bases and J lost 6 bases. Germline lookup yields CDR1 SEHNR and CDR2 FQNEAQ (reference sequence). The CDR3 protein is CASSTPSGGDTQYF. DNA for the CDR3: TGTGCCAGCAGCACTCCTAGCGGGGGGGATACGCAGTATTTT.

The chain carries TRBV27 and TRBJ1-1; D not certain. With 0 bases removed from V and 3 bases from J, the gap between germline ends came to 8 bases. CDR1 is MNHEY and CDR2 is SMNVEV in the germline V gene (reference sequence). This CDR3 is 14 amino acids long. The CDR3 coding sequence is TGTGCCAGCAGTTTATCCCGGACGTACACTGAAGCTTTCTTT. Translating gives CASSLSRTYTEAFF.

This chain links TRBV5-1 with TRBJ1-1, with D uncertain. Germline lookup yields CDR1 SGHRS and CDR2 YFSETQ. Trimming took 4 bases from V and 2 from J, leaving 12 bases between them. The CDR3 covers 14 residues. The CDR3 DNA sequence: TGCGCCAGCAGCCCAACGACCTCTAACACTGAAGCTTTCTTT. Translated: CASSPTTSNTEAFF.

The rearrangement joins TRBV7-9 to TRBJ1-1, with D tentatively TRBD1 (5 bases). Germline V gene sequence: CDR1 SEHNR, CDR2 FQNEAQ (reference sequence). Deletions cut 9 bases from V and 4 bases from J, with 15 bases between. The CDR3 is 13 amino acids. The CDR3 loop is CASIRAGGTEAFF. The DNA for the CDR3 is TGTGCCAGTATTCGGGCGGGGGGCACTGAAGCTTTCTTT.

V and J are TRBV15 and TRBJ2-1; TRBD1 aligns across 8 bases. CDR3 length: 14 amino acids. Per the germline V gene, CDR1 is LNHNV and CDR2 is YYDKDF (reference sequence). V gave up 6 bases and J gave up 6 bases; unmatched junction bases: 7. Here the CDR3 reads CATSRQGLFNEQFF. DNA of the CDR3: TGTGCCACCAGTAGACAGGGGCTCTTCAATGAGCAGTTCTTC.

The V call is TRBV5-1, the J call TRBJ1-1; no clear D. V lost 7 bases to trimming and J lost 4 bases, with 11 bases between them. CDR3 length equals 12 residues. Germline-derived CDR1 and CDR2 are SGHRS and YFSETQ. CDR3 coding DNA: TGCGCCAGCCGAGAACCGAGCACTGAAGCTTTCTTT. Amino acid sequence: CASREPSTEAFF.